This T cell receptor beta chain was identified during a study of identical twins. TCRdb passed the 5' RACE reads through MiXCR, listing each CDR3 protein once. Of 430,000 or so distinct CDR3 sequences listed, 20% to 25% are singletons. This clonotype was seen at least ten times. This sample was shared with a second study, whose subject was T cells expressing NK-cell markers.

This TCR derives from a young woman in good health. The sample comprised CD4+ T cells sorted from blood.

CDR3 coding DNA: TGCGCCAGCAGTCGTCAGGGGGTAACTGCGGATGAGCAGTTCTTC. This sequence encodes CASSRQGVTADEQFF. The chain uses TRBV5-1 and TRBJ2-1; 7 positions agree with TRBD1. This CDR3 has 15 amino acids. The V gene's germline CDR1 is SGHRS and CDR2 YFSETQ. V trimming: 5 bases; J trimming: 8 bases; junction bases outside the gene matches: 13.